This T cell receptor (beta chain) was captured in a study of blood T cell repertoires in COVID-19. Germline V lookup: CDR1 MNHEY, CDR2 SMNVEV (reference sequence). After removal of 8 bases from V and 0 bases from J, the junction contained 10 bases not matched to a gene. The CDR3 covers 15 residues. TCRdb keeps only in-frame clones here, not all; method: immunoSEQ multiplex PCR. Of under 400,000 clones listed, roughly 88% are singletons. This chain connects TRBV27 to TRBJ2-7; 7 nucleotides agree with TRBD1. What was sequenced was peripheral blood. This sequence was found in a woman in her thirties with COVID-19, enrolled during active disease. The CDR3 loop reads CASRAVGTASYEQYF. The DNA of the CDR3 is TGTGCCAGCCGGGCCGTCGGGACAGCCTCCTACGAGCAGTACTTC.